This T cell receptor (beta chain) appears in the sequencing data of a study of blood T cell repertoires in COVID-19. Background on the study: COVID-19 samples from acute and convalescent phases originated in the United States, Italy and Spain. The analysed material was cDNA or gDNA that came from T cells, B-cell-depleted T cells, or PBMCs.

TCRdb's table, derived via immunoSEQ multiplex PCR, lists solely in-frame clones and lacks some. The sample shows roughly 99,000 clones, around nine tenths of them seen only once. Per the germline V gene, CDR1 is LNHDA and CDR2 is SQIVND (reference sequence). The V segment lost 5 bases and the J segment 12 bases; nucleotides outside the gene matches: 3. The CDR3 loop spans 14 amino acids. The sequenced sample was peripheral blood. This chain uses TRBV19 with TRBJ2-2; 16 nucleotides agree with TRBD2. This TCR came from a woman in her thirties with acute or convalescent COVID-19. The CDR3 DNA follows: TGTGCCAGTAGTTTGGGACTAGCGGGAGGGAAGCTGTTTTTT. Amino acids: CASSLGLAGGKLFF.